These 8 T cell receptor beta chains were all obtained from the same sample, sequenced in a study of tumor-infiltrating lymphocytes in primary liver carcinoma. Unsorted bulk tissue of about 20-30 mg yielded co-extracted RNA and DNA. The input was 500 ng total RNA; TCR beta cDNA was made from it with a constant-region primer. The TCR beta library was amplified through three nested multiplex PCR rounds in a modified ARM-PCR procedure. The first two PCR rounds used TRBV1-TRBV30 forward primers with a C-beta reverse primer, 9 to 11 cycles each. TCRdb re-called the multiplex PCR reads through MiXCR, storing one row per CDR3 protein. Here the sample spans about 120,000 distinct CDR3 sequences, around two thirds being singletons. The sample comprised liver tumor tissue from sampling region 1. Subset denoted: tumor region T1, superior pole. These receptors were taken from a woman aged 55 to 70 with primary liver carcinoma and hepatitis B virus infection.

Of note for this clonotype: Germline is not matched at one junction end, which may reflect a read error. The DNA of the CDR3 is TGCGCCAGCAGCTTCAGCCGGGGGTCGGGTGAGCAGTTCTTC. It codes for CASSFSRGSGEQFF. The chain joins TRBV7-9 to TRBJ2-1, with D possibly being TRBD2 (6 bases). The CDR3 covers 14 residues. Germline assignment: CDR1 SEHNR and CDR2 FQNEAQ (reference sequence).

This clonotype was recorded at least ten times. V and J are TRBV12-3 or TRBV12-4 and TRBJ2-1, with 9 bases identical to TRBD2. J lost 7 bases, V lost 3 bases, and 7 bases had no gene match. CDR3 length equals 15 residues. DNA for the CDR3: TGTGCCAGCAGTTTCGTGGGACTAGCAGCTAATGAGCAGTTCTTC. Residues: CASSFVGLAANEQFF.

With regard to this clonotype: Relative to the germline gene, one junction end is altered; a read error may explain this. The CDR3 bases are TGTGCGAGCAGCTACTGGACAGGGGGAACCTGCGAGCAGTACTTC. This codes for CASSYWTGGTCEQYF. The chain uses TRBV11-2 and TRBJ2-7, with 10 bases aligning to TRBD1. This CDR3 contains 15 residues. Germline CDR1 reads SGHAT; CDR2 reads FQNNGV. Supplemented by reference TRBV11-2 and TRBJ2-7, the full variable domain reads EAGVAQSPRYKIIEKRQSVAFWCNPISGHATLYWYQQILGQGPKLLIQFQNNGVVDDSQLPKDRFSAERLKGVDSTLKIQPAKLEDSAVYLCASSYWTGGTCEQYFGPGTRLTVT.

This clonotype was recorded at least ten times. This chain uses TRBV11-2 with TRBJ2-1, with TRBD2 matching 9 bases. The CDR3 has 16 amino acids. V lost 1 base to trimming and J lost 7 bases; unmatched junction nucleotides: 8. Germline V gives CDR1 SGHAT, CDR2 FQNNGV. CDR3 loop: CASSLGGGRAGNEQFF. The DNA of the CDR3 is TGTGCCAGCAGCTTAGGGGGCGGGAGGGCCGGGAATGAGCAGTTCTTC. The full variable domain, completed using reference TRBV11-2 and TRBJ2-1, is EAGVAQSPRYKIIEKRQSVAFWCNPISGHATLYWYQQILGQGPKLLIQFQNNGVVDDSQLPKDRFSAERLKGVDSTLKIQPAKLEDSAVYLCASSLGGGRAGNEQFFGPGTRLTVL.

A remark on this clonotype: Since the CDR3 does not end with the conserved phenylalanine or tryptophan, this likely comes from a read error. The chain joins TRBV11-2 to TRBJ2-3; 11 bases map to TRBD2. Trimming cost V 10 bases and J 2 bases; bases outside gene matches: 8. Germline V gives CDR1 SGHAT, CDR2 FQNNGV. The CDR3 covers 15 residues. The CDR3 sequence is CANGGGLAATDTQYL. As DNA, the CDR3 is TGTGCCAACGGCGGGGGACTAGCGGCCACAGATACGCAGTATCTT.

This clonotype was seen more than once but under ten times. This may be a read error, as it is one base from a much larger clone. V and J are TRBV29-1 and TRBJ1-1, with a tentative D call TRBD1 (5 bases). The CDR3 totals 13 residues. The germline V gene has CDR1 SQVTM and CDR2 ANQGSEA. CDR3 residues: CSVRRDRNTGAFF. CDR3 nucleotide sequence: TGCAGCGTTCGGCGGGACCGGAACACTGGAGCTTTCTTT.

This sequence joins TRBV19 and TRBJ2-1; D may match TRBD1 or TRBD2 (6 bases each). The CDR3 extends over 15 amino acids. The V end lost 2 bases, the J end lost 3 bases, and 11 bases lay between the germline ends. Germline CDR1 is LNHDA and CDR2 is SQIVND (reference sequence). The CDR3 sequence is CASSILEGGYNEQFF. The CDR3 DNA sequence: TGTGCCAGTAGTATATTGGAGGGGGGCTACAATGAGCAGTTCTTC. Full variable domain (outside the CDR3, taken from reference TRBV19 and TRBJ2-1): DGGITQSPKYLFRKEGQNVTLSCEQNLNHDAMYWYRQDPGQGLRLIYYSQIVNDFQKGDIAEGYSVSREKKESFPLTVTSAQKNPTAFYLCASSILEGGYNEQFFGPGTRLTVL.

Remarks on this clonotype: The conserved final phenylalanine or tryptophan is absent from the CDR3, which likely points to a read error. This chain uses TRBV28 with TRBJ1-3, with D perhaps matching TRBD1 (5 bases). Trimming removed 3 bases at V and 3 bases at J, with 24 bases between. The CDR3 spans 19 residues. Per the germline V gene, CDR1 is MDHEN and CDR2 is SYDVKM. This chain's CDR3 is CASSFRGVRRRGGGNTIYL. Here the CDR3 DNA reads TGTGCCAGCAGTTTTCGGGGGGTCCGAAGAAGGGGAGGTGGAAACACCATATATCTT.